This paragraph reports one TCR beta chain. The antigen is undetermined. One junction end does not reproduce the germline sequence, and a read error may be involved. The CDR3 consists of 12 residues. Germline CDR1 SGHAT, CDR2 FQNNGV. Unsorted bulk tissue, about 18-31 mg of it, served as the source for co-extraction of RNA and DNA. Reverse transcription of 450 to 500 ng total RNA with a constant-region primer produced TCR beta cDNA. TCR beta libraries came from three nested multiplex PCR rounds using slightly modified ARM-PCR. PCR rounds one and two used TRBV1-TRBV30 forward primers with a C-beta reverse primer for around 9 cycles each. TCRdb fed the multiplex PCR reads into MiXCR, producing one record per CDR3 protein. The sample yields approximately 74,000 distinct CDR3 sequences, 71% seen once. This entry belongs to a study of tumor-infiltrating lymphocytes in primary liver carcinoma. Study context: These patients were men and women whose ages were 30 to 69 years. Overall study findings and caveats: The 250 largest clones made up significantly more of tumor than blood repertoires (p = 0.039).

The clonotype originates from a woman aged 55 to 70 with primary liver carcinoma and hepatitis B virus infection. This chain links TRBV11-2 with TRBJ2-3; no clear D gene. Sequenced sample: liver tumor tissue from sampling region 4. Subset described: tumor region T4, right-lateral pole. CDR3 residues: CTRSLGVDTQYF. CDR3 nucleotide sequence: TGTACCAGGAGCTTAGGAGTAGATACGCAGTATTTT. Full variable domain (remainder filled in from reference TRBV11-2 and TRBJ2-3): EAGVAQSPRYKIIEKRQSVAFWCNPISGHATLYWYQQILGQGPKLLIQFQNNGVVDDSQLPKDRFSAERLKGVDSTLKIQPAKLEDSAVYLCTRSLGVDTQYFGPGTRLTVL.